This T cell receptor beta chain came from a study of identical twins. Every sampled donor was Caucasian and healthy. The germline V gene has CDR1 LNHDA and CDR2 SQIVND (reference sequence). The V gene lost 5 bases and the J gene lost 4 bases, with 21 bases spanning the gap. CDR3 size: 17 residues. Ten or more counts support this clonotype. cDNA carried unique molecular identifiers, and a universal primer site was added by template switching. MiXCR, applied by TCRdb to the 5' RACE reads, yields one record per CDR3 protein. The table has nearly 650,000 distinct CDR3 sequences, less than 9% seen once. The same sample was also used in a study of yellow fever vaccine responses in identical twins.

This receptor was obtained from a woman aged 18-35 years in good health. The specimen sequenced was PBMCs. The chain carries TRBV19 and TRBJ1-5; the D gene is possibly TRBD1 (6 bases). The CDR3 DNA sequence: TGTGCCAGTAGTCCCAAGGGGGGGATCTCCCTTAATCAGCCCCAGCATTTT. Amino acids: CASSPKGGISLNQPQHF.